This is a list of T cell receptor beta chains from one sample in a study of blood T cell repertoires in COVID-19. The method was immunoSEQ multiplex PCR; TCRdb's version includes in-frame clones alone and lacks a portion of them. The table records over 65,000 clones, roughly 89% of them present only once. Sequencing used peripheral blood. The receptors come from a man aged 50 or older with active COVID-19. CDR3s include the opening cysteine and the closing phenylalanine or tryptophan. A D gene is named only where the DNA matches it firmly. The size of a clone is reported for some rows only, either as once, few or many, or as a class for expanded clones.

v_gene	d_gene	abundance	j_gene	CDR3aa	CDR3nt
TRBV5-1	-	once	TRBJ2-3	CASSHSSTPTDTQYF	TGCGCCAGCAGCCACTCTAGTACCCCCACAGATACGCAGTATTTT
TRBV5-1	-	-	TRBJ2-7	CASSPDGAYEQYF	TGCGCCAGCAGCCCTGACGGGGCCTACGAGCAGTACTTC
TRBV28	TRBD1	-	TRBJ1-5	CASSLATKELGQQSNQPQHF	TGTGCCAGCAGTTTAGCAACTAAAGAATTGGGACAGCAAAGCAATCAGCCCCAGCATTTT
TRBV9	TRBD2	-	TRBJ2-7	CASSALAGSDEQYF	TGTGCCAGCAGCGCCCTAGCGGGGTCTGACGAGCAGTACTTC
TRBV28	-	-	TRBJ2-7	CASRRSRTPKTGSYEQYF	TGTGCCAGCAGGCGATCACGCACTCCTAAGACGGGCTCCTACGAGCAGTACTTC
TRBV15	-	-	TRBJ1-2	CATSRDIVNYGYTF	TGTGCCACCAGCAGAGATATAGTTAACTATGGCTACACCTTC
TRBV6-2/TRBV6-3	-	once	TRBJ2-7	CASSHTGYYEQYF	TGTGCCAGCAGTCATACAGGGTACTACGAGCAGTACTTC
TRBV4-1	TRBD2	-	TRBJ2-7	CASSQEASGQQYF	TGCGCCAGCAGCCAAGAGGCTAGCGGGCAGCAGTACTTC
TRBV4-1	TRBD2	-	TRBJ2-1	CASSQAGGEQFF	TGCGCCAGCAGCCAAGCGGGGGGTGAGCAGTTCTTC
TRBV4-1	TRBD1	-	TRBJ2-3	CASSQDPPQGVSTDTQYF	TGCGCCAGCAGCCAAGACCCCCCTCAGGGGGTTAGCACAGATACGCAGTATTTT
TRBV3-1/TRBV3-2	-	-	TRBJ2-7	CASSQGESGLITYEQYF	TGTGCCAGCAGCCAAGGCGAATCAGGACTAATTACCTACGAGCAGTACTTC
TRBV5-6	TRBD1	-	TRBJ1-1	CASSSTGQGGTEAFF	TGTGCCAGCAGCTCGACGGGACAGGGTGGCACTGAAGCTTTCTTT
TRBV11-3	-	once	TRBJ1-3	CASSKGGSSGNTIYF	TGTGCCAGCAGTAAAGGCGGGAGCTCTGGAAACACCATATATTTT
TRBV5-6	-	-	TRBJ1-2	CASSYIRNYGYTF	TGTGCCAGCAGCTACATTCGTAACTATGGCTACACCTTC
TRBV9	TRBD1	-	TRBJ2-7	CASSMGQGAYEQYF	TGTGCCAGCAGCATGGGACAGGGGGCCTACGAGCAGTACTTC
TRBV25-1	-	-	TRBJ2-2	CASSEFRGNNTGELFF	TGTGCCAGCAGTGAATTTAGGGGGAACAACACCGGGGAGCTGTTTTTT
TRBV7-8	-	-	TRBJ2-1	CASSLLAGNNEQFF	TGTGCCAGCAGCTTATTGGCAGGTAACAATGAGCAGTTCTTC
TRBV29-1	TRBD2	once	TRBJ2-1	CSVDVLAGENEQFF	TGCAGCGTTGACGTTCTAGCGGGCGAGAATGAGCAGTTCTTC
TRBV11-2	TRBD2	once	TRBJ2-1	CASSALLAGGNEQFF	TGTGCCAGCAGCGCGCTCCTAGCGGGAGGGAATGAGCAGTTCTTC
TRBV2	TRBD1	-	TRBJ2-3	CASRNRDRGLDTQYF	TGTGCCAGCAGGAACCGGGACAGGGGGCTTGATACGCAGTATTTT
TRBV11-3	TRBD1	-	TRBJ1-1	CASSPWTGESNTEAFF	TGTGCCAGCAGCCCCTGGACAGGCGAGTCTAACACTGAAGCTTTCTTT
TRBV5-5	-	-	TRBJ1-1	CASSPSEIANTEAFF	TGTGCCAGCAGCCCTTCGGAGATAGCGAACACTGAAGCTTTCTTT
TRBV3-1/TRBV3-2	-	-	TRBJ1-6	CASSQIQGSLRNSPLHF	TGTGCCAGCAGCCAGATACAGGGTTCACTTCGGAATTCACCCCTCCACTTT
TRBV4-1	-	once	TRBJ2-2	CASSPGSANTGELFF	TGCGCCAGCAGTCCCGGGAGCGCGAACACCGGGGAGCTGTTTTTT
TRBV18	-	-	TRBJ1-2	CASSPGRGNYGYTF	TGTGCCAGCTCACCGGGCAGGGGTAACTATGGCTACACCTTC
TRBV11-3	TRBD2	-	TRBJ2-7	CASSWASGGLYEQYF	TGTGCCAGCAGCTGGGCTAGCGGGGGGCTTTACGAGCAGTACTTC
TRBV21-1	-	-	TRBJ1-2	CASSKVGCGDSPNYGYTF	TGTGCCAGCAGCAAAGTTGGTTGCGGAGATTCCCCTAACTATGGCTACACCTTC
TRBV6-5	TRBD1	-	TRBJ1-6	CASSLLGQATNSPLHF	TGTGCCAGCAGTTTACTGGGACAGGCGACTAATTCACCCCTCCACTTT
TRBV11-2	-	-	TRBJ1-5	CASSLEGGVGGQPQHF	TGTGCCAGCAGCTTAGAGGGGGGGGTAGGAGGACAGCCCCAGCATTTT
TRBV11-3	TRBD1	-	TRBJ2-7	CASSPDPGQGAYEQYF	TGTGCCAGCAGCCCCGATCCGGGACAGGGAGCCTACGAGCAGTACTTC
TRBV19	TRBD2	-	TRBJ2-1	CASSNAGGSYNEQFF	TGTGCCAGTAGTAATGCGGGAGGGTCCTACAATGAGCAGTTCTTC
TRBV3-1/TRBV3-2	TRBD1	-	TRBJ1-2	CASSQEGQGAGYTF	TGTGCCAGCAGCCAAGAAGGCCAGGGGGCTGGCTACACCTTC
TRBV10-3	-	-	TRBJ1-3	CAISETGLSGNTIYF	TGTGCCATCAGTGAAACGGGGTTATCTGGAAACACCATATATTTT
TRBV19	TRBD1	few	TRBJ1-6	CASSTGVLGSPLHF	TGTGCCAGTTCGACAGGGGTATTGGGTTCACCCCTCCACTTT
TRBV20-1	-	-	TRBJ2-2	CSASMGPGELFF	TGCAGTGCTAGTATGGGCCCGGGGGAGCTGTTTTTT
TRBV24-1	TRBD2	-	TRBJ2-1	CATSDLEASGYNEQFF	TGTGCCACCAGTGATTTGGAGGCTAGCGGCTACAATGAGCAGTTCTTC
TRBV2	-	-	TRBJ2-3	CASKTDSLDTQYF	TGTGCCAGCAAAACGGACTCGCTGGATACGCAGTATTTT
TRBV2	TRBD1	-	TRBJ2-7	CASSERQGTYEQYF	TGTGCCAGCAGTGAACGACAGGGAACCTACGAGCAGTACTTC
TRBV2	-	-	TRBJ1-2	CASSEGADIQGYTF	TGTGCCAGCAGTGAGGGGGCGGACATACAAGGCTACACCTTC
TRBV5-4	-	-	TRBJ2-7	CASSLGSGGPYEQYF	TGTGCCAGCAGCTTGGGGTCCGGGGGGCCCTACGAGCAGTACTTC
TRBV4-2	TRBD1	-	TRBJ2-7	CASSQGQGAVYEQYF	TGTGCCAGCAGCCAAGGACAGGGGGCTGTATACGAGCAGTACTTC
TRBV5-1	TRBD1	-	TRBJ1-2	CASSWGTGDGYTF	TGCGCCAGCAGCTGGGGGACAGGGGATGGCTACACCTTC
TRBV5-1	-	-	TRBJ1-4	CASSFGATNEKLFF	TGCGCCAGCAGTTTCGGAGCAACTAATGAAAAACTGTTTTTT
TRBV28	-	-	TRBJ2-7	CASSRGRGKEQYF	TGTGCCAGCTCGCGTGGGAGGGGGAAGGAGCAGTACTTC
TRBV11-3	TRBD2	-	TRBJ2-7	CASSPTRGGPYEQYF	TGTGCCAGCAGCCCCACCCGGGGGGGCCCCTACGAGCAGTACTTC
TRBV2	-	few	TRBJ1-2	CASSGAAPSGYTF	TGTGCCAGCAGTGGTGCAGCCCCTAGTGGCTACACCTTC
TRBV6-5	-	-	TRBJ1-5	CASSPDRYNQPQHF	TGTGCCAGCAGCCCCGACAGGTACAATCAGCCCCAGCATTTT
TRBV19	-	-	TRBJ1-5	CASSNRRAPSAPQHF	TGTGCCAGTAGTAATAGGAGGGCCCCCTCGGCGCCCCAGCATTTT